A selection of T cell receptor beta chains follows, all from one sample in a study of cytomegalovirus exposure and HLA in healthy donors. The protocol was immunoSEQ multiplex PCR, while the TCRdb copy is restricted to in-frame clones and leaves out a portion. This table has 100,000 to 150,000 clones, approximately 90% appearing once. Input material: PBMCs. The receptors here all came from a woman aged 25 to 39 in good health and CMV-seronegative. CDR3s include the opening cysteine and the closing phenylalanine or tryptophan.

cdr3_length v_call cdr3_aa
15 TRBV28 CASSGVGASSYEQYF
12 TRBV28 CAGGQGVTEAFF
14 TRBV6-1 CASRFIGVNYGYTF
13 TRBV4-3 CASSPGGDSPLHF
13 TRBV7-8 CASSPHYLSEQYF
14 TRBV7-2 CASRRGQGAKEQYF
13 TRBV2 CASSEGTIYEQYF
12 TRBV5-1 CASSPQGHTQYF
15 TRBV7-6 CASSLAGGFPETQYF
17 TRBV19 CASSISAPDRLNYGYTF
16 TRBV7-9 CASSLERTALFAEAFF
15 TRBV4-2 CASRAGSSGQETQYF
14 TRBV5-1 CASSPGTESYGYTF
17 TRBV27 CASSLFGGGTRRETQYF
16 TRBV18 CASSPLPQGGSYEQYF
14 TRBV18 CASSTREATSEAFF
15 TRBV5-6 CASSLVSGTRYEQYF
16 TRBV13 CASSLGRAARYYEQYF
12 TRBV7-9 CASSLVPNEAFF
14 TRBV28 CASSLRGNYNEQFF
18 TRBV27 CASSLLSLAGPLTDTQYF
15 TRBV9 CASSVGTSGRNEQFF
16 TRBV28 CASSFGLAGAQETQYF
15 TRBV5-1 CASSLAGTGRYEQYF
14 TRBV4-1 CASSRPDRVYEQYF
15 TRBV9 CASSVGSHSNYGYTF
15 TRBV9 CASSVGLSQGDGYTF
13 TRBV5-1 CATQTKAGEGYTF
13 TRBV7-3 CASSRRQGGELFF
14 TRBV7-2 CASSLSLGAYEQYF
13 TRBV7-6 CASSLNVRYEQYF
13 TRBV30 CAWSGTEDSPLHF
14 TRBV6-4 CASSDGREGGEQFF
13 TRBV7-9 CASSLGQRYGYTF
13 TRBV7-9 CASRGGGGTEAFF
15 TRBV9 CASSVGARFSYEQYF
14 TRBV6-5 CASSFGQGLYEQYF
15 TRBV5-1 CASSLGSGAEDTQYF
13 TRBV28 CASTGGGLAEQYF
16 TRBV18 CASSPNGTLNTGELFF
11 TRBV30 CAWQDYNEQFF